Reported below is one T cell receptor beta chain. The sample is drawn from a study of cytomegalovirus exposure and HLA in healthy donors. From germline, CDR1 is SNHLY and CDR2 FYNNEI. Trimming took 2 bases from V and 5 from J; bases not matched to a gene: 7. This CDR3 has 15 amino acids. 60 Vbeta and 13 Jbeta primers were used in PCR. Profiled with immunoSEQ multiplex PCR; TCRdb holds only in-frame clones, not every one. The table records 150,000 or so clones, over 70% of them present only once. The sequence was collected from a woman in her forties or fifties in good health and CMV-seropositive. The chain uses TRBV2 and TRBJ2-5; the match to TRBD1 covers 8 bases. The sequenced sample consisted of PBMCs. This CDR3 is CASSESGRGHETQYF. CDR3 coding DNA: TGTGCCAGCAGTGAATCGGGCAGGGGGCACGAGACCCAGTACTTC.